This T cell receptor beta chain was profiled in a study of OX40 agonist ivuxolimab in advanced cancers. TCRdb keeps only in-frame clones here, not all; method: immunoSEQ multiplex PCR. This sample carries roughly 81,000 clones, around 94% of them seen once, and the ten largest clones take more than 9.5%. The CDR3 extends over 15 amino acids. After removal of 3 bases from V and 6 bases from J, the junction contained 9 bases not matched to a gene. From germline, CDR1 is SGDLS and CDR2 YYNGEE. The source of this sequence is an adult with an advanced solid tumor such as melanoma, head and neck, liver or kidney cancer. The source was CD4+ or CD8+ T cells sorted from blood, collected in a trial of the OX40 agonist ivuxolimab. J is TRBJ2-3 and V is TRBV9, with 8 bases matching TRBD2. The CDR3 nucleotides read TGTGCCAGCAGCGAAAGCGGGAGCCCCCCCGATACGCAGTATTTT. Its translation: CASSESGSPPDTQYF.